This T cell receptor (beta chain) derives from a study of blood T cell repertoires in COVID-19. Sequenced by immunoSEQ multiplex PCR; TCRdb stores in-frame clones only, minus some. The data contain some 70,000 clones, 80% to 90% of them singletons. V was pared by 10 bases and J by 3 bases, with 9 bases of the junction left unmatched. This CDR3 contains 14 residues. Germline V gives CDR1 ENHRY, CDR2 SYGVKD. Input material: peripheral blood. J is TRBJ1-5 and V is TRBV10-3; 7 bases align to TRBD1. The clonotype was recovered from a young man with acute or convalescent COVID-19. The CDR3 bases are TGTGCCACCGGAGGGACAGAATACAATCAGCCCCAGCATTTT. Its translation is CATGGTEYNQPQHF.